Below, 10 T cell receptor beta chains from the same sample are listed, as sequenced in a study of cytomegalovirus exposure and HLA in healthy donors. PCR primers comprised 60 Vbeta and 13 Jbeta primers. Clones were read by immunoSEQ multiplex PCR, and TCRdb kept only the in-frame ones, dropping some. The profile shows around 150,000 clones, roughly 72% of them singletons. Sequencing was performed on PBMCs. The receptor set was obtained from a man aged 35 to 55 in good health and CMV-seropositive.

This clone was counted a few times. The chain couples TRBV13 to TRBJ2-7, with a weak D call TRBD2 (5 bases). V lost 5 bases and J 7 bases, leaving 9 bases between the germline ends. CDR1 and CDR2 (germline): PRHDT, FYEKMQ (reference sequence). This CDR3 has 11 residues. The CDR3 DNA reads TGTGCCAGCAGCCTTCGGAGGGAGCAGTACTTC. Protein sequence: CASSLRREQYF.

The chain carries TRBV30 and TRBJ1-3, with 8 bases that match TRBD1. The CDR3 has 15 residues. Germline assignment: CDR1 GTSNPN and CDR2 SVGIG (reference sequence). The trim removed 3 bases at V and 2 bases at J, leaving 6 bases unmatched. The CDR3 DNA reads TGTGCCTGGAGCGCAACCAGGGGGCCTGGAAACACCATATATTTT. This gives the protein CAWSATRGPGNTIYF.

J is TRBJ1-5 and V is TRBV19; TRBD1 might be the D (5 bases). Germline CDR1 LNHDA, CDR2 SQIVND (reference sequence). V shed 7 bases and J shed 2 bases, with 9 bases lying between them. This CDR3 has 13 residues. CDR3 in amino acids: CASMEGGNQPQHF. The CDR3 region has the DNA TGTGCCAGTATGGAAGGGGGCAATCAGCCCCAGCATTTT.

V is TRBV6-6 and J is TRBJ1-1; 8 bases map to TRBD1. The CDR3 consists of 14 residues. Germline V CDR1 and CDR2: MNHNY, SVGAGI (reference sequence). V dropped 0 bases and J dropped 4; count of bases not matched to a gene: 1. Written as DNA, the CDR3 is TGTGCCAGCAGTTACTCAACAGGGGGCACTGAAGCTTTCTTT. It is translated as CASSYSTGGTEAFF.

This clone was observed a handful of times. The chain carries TRBV6-5 and TRBJ2-2; D is undetermined. The CDR3 is 15 residues long. In germline, CDR1 is MNHEY, CDR2 SVGAGI. Deletions cut 5 bases from V and 3 bases from J, with 13 bases between. This chain's CDR3 is CASSPTYRDTGELFF. The CDR3 region has the DNA TGTGCCAGCAGTCCAACATACAGAGACACCGGGGAGCTGTTTTTT.

The chain links TRBV7-3 to TRBJ1-6, with D unresolved. The CDR3 sequence is 13 residues long. V lost 7 bases and J 8 bases, leaving 12 bases between the germline ends. Germline V gene sequence: CDR1 SGHTA, CDR2 FQGTGA. The CDR3 spells CASTLGGDSPLHF. The DNA of the CDR3 is TGTGCCAGCACGCTAGGTGGAGATTCACCCCTCCACTTT.

The genes are TRBV4-2 and TRBJ1-2; 7 bases line up with TRBD1. This CDR3 is built from 15 residues. V lost 1 base and J lost 6; bases outside the gene matches: 8. Germline CDR1 LGHNA, CDR2 YNFKEQ. The CDR3 coding sequence is TGTGCCAGCAGCCAAGGACAGGGACCTCAAAATGGCTACACCTTC. It yields the protein CASSQGQGPQNGYTF.

This clone turned up a few times. The rearrangement uses TRBV2 and TRBJ2-5; D is ambiguous. The CDR3 loop spans 14 amino acids. The germline V gene encodes CDR1 SNHLY and CDR2 FYNNEI. V was trimmed by 7 bases and J by 4 bases, leaving 16 bases between them. CDR3 coding DNA: TGTGCCAGCATAATCGATTTGGGCCGAGAGACCCAGTACTTC. Translating gives CASIIDLGRETQYF.

The gene calls are TRBV7-2 and TRBJ1-5, with 8 nucleotides matching TRBD1. The CDR3 contains 16 residues. V dropped 1 base and J dropped 3; count of bases not matched to a gene: 5. Looked up from germline, CDR1 is SGHTA and CDR2 is FQGNSA. This chain's CDR3 is CASSLDRGIPNQPQHF. The DNA for the CDR3 is TGTGCCAGCAGCTTAGACAGGGGGATTCCCAATCAGCCCCAGCATTTT.

This clone was seen more than once but under ten times. V is TRBV29-1 and J is TRBJ2-3; D gene ambiguous. This CDR3 contains 13 residues. The germline gives CDR1 SQVTM, CDR2 ANQGSEA. V lost 3 bases and J 1 base, leaving 8 bases between the germline ends. The CDR3 spells CSVDVAGTDTQYF. The CDR3 nucleotides read TGCAGCGTTGATGTGGCGGGCACAGATACGCAGTATTTT.